A selection of T cell receptor beta chains follows, all from one sample in a study of T cells in tuberculosis. Some clones are missing from TCRdb's copy, which holds only in-frame ones; the method was immunoSEQ multiplex PCR. This table has around 60,000 clones, around 81% appearing once. Sequenced material: CD1b-GMM tetramer-negative cells sorted from PBMCs. Every receptor here comes from an adult woman with latent tuberculosis. The CDR3 runs from the conserved cysteine through the conserved F or W. The order of the fields is J gene, clone size, V gene, D gene, CDR3 protein, CDR3 DNA. D genes are given only for firm matches. The size field is filled for only some rows; it gives once, few, many or a size class.

J: TRBJ2-5
size: -
V: TRBV4-1
D: -
CDR3: CASSQDTGDLRTQYF
DNA: TGCGCCAGCAGCCAAGATACGGGAGACCTTCGGACCCAGTACTTC

J: TRBJ2-3
size: -
V: TRBV5-6
D: -
CDR3: CASSLAGREVGDTQYF
DNA: TGTGCCAGCAGCTTGGCCGGCAGGGAGGTGGGAGATACGCAGTATTTT

J: TRBJ2-4
size: once
V: TRBV6-5
D: -
CDR3: CASSYSAGSGVQYF
DNA: TGTGCCAGCAGTTACTCGGCGGGATCTGGGGTTCAGTACTTC

J: TRBJ2-3
size: -
V: TRBV5-5
D: TRBD2
CDR3: CASSLQAGGFADTQYF
DNA: TGTGCCAGCAGCTTGCAGGCGGGAGGTTTTGCAGATACGCAGTATTTT

J: TRBJ2-1
size: -
V: TRBV5-4
D: TRBD1
CDR3: CASSLTGGVYNEQFF
DNA: TGTGCCAGCAGCTTAACAGGGGGCGTATACAATGAGCAGTTCTTC

J: TRBJ1-1
size: once
V: TRBV18
D: TRBD1
CDR3: CASSPSGQANTEAFF
DNA: TGTGCCAGCTCACCGTCGGGACAGGCGAACACTGAAGCTTTCTTT

J: TRBJ2-5
size: -
V: TRBV18
D: -
CDR3: CASSPGGAQETQYF
DNA: TGTGCCAGCTCACCAGGCGGGGCCCAAGAGACCCAGTACTTC

J: TRBJ1-4
size: -
V: TRBV5-4
D: -
CDR3: CASSRGGQGDEKLFF
DNA: TGTGCCAGCAGCCGGGGAGGGCAGGGAGATGAAAAACTGTTTTTT

J: TRBJ2-3
size: once
V: TRBV6-5
D: -
CDR3: CASSYSSSGTDTQYF
DNA: TGTGCCAGCAGTTACTCCTCTAGCGGCACAGATACGCAGTATTTT

J: TRBJ1-1
size: -
V: TRBV4-1
D: -
CDR3: CASSQEAQTRNTEAFF
DNA: TGCGCCAGCAGCCAAGAGGCACAGACTAGGAACACTGAAGCTTTCTTT